The clone carrying this T cell receptor beta chain was detected ten times or more. Antigen specificity is unknown. The source of the sample is a study of T-cell reconstitution after alpha-beta-depleted transplantation in children. General study points: From surviving recipient T cells and thymic progenitors came the high day-60 TCRbeta diversity observed in some patients. One year post-transplant, T-cell counts and diversity were largely derived from T cells produced anew. Reportedly, roughly two months post-transplant, alpha-beta T cells arose from several hundred expanded graft clones.

This sample's TCRbeta library carried unique molecular identifier barcodes. TCRdb processed the PCR reads anew with MiXCR; each CDR3 protein has one entry. The sample consists of roughly 160,000 distinct CDR3 sequences, 11% of them appearing once. V shed 5 bases, J shed 4 bases, and the junction held 7 bases outside the gene matches. Germline CDR1 is SGHTA and CDR2 is FQGTGA. The CDR3 covers 15 residues. Sequences were derived from PBMCs, sampled before TCRalphabeta/CD19-depleted stem cell transplant. The chain is built from TRBV7-3 and TRBJ2-1, with 8 bases that match TRBD2. The TCR comes from a boy aged 2 to 10 with acute myeloid leukemia, due to receive a stem cell transplant. DNA of the CDR3: TGTGCCAGCAGCCCGCGGGGGGCCGCATACAATGAGCAGTTCTTC. Translated, it gives CASSPRGAAYNEQFF.